This TCR beta chain appears in the sequencing data of a study of shared clonotypes between healthy human individuals. Study-level findings and limits: Only blood underwent sampling, and tissue repertoires likely differ.

The table came from immunoSEQ multiplex PCR; TCRdb's copy has only in-frame clones and leaves some out. The sample has roughly 500,000 clones, over 70% seen once. As for this clone: What it binds is not known.

Germline CDR1 reads SGHTA; CDR2 reads FQGNSA. V lost 6 bases and J lost 0, with 3 bases in between. The CDR3 contains 13 residues. The receptor was derived from a woman aged 40 to 50 in good health. Some clones in this sample may be carry-over from other donors' samples. The V call is TRBV7-2, the J call TRBJ2-6, with D uncertain. Sequencing used PBMCs. DNA of the CDR3: TGTGCCAGCAGGATCTCTGGGGCCAACGTCCTGACTTTC. Translating it yields CASRISGANVLTF.